This paragraph reports one T cell receptor beta chain. This clone appeared a few times. The antigen it recognizes is unknown. There are no base qualities to consult, and no much larger clone falls within one base. Libraries came from the immunoSEQ multiplex PCR assay. Following the manufacturer's protocol, the hsTCRB Kit was used to amplify rearranged TCR beta chain sequences. Sequencing of TCRB libraries was carried out on an Illumina MiSeq. Turning to the authors' computational methods: The proprietary platform of the kit vendor was used for demultiplexing, trimming and gene mapping. As stored in TCRdb, this immuneACCESS dataset retains in-frame rearrangements with V and J assigned. A fraction of the clones does not appear; measured against another copy, unresolved V genes explain less than half of the discrepancy, and the remainder lacks a known reason. V and J calls and clone size follow that table, whereas D and trimming were derived from the DNA. Here the sample has 42,000 or so clones; about 83% occur a single time. Roughly 5% of the sample goes to the ten largest clones.

The source of the sample is a study of a mutant IDH1 vaccine in newly diagnosed glioma (dated by TCRdb to 2020 to 2022). A note on the overall study: Vaccination began 4-6 weeks after radiotherapy alone, or alongside temozolomide cycles in the chemotherapy-containing groups. Of the 25 to 40 patients who were treated, around 62% were male and 37.5% were female, and the mean age was around 43 years. Before enrollment, most patients had been given radiochemotherapy with temozolomide as standard therapy, while the rest had received either radiotherapy alone or temozolomide alone. Visit V12 was the week-35 safety follow-up and visit V13 was the week-47 end of study. For exploratory analyses, 25 to 30 treated patients had longitudinal TCRB deep sequencing done wherever samples were available. Peripheral blood was collected at six visits: V03 (baseline), V05, V07, V10, V12 and V13.

The time point tag for this specimen amounts to: week 35, safety follow-up. Each vaccine dose was 300 ug of a 20-mer mutant IDH1 peptide in Montanide, given subcutaneously with topical imiquimod. Across visits V03 through V10, patients got a total of eight vaccinations, given in weeks 1, 3, 5, 7, 11, 15, 19 and 23. The donors had newly diagnosed IDH1-mutant astrocytomas of WHO grade 3 or 4 that showed loss of nuclear ATRX. The samples were drawn from NOA16, a multicentre, single-arm, open-label phase I trial in Germany that tested a mutant IDH1 peptide vaccine in humans for the first time. Genomic DNA for TCRB sequencing was extracted from EDTA blood using the DNeasy Blood and Tissue Kit. Broader findings and caveats from the paper: No apparent relationship was observed between pseudoprogression and alterations in the top peripheral T cell clonotypes detected by TCRB sequencing. PBMC samples for TCRB deep sequencing were selected based on availability. The authors noted that analyses of patient blood samples could not be reproduced because of sample limitations. Immune responses induced by the vaccine were seen in approximately 93% of patients across multiple MHC alleles.

From the cysteine through the phenylalanine, the CDR3 covers 14 amino acids. The kept DNA is CDR3 alone, 42 bases in frame from the first base. From a lookup of the germline V gene (reference sequence), CDR1 and CDR2 are WNHNN and SYGVQD. Clipping removes 3 bases from V and 5 bases from J, with 5 as the unmatched junction base count. This specimen was PBMCs, taken from a glioma patient whose treatment included an IDH1 peptide vaccine. The chain links TRBV10-1 with TRBJ2-7, and 9 junctional nucleotides match TRBD1. The receptor comes from a woman in her forties or fifties with glioma. The CDR3 region: CASSEQGAPNEQYF. The nucleotide sequence is TGCGCCAGCAGTGAACAGGGGGCGCCTAACGAGCAGTACTTC.